This T cell receptor (beta chain) was sequenced during a study of shared clonotypes between healthy human individuals. CD45RO-negative, CCR7-positively selected cells formed the naive CD8 fraction, excluding terminally differentiated effector memory CD45RA+ cells. Donors included only healthy HIV-negative adults lacking recent acute infections or vaccinations. Method: immunoSEQ multiplex PCR; TCRdb's copy keeps in-frame clones and lacks some. The repertoire holds roughly 2.1 million clones, with 85% to 95% as singletons. Trimming shortened V by 1 base and J by 6 bases, and 9 bases separated the two germline ends. The germline gives CDR1 SGHTA, CDR2 FQGNSA. This CDR3 has 14 amino acids.

The chain has TRBV7-2 and TRBJ2-2; D is unclear. The sample was naive CD8+ T cells from PBMCs. The sequence derives from a man aged 18-30 years in good health. Some clones in this sample may be carry-over from other donors' samples. In DNA form, the CDR3 reads TGTGCCAGCAGCTTAGAGCGCGTCCCCGGGGAGCTGTTTTTT. Translation gives CASSLERVPGELFF.